This T cell receptor beta chain was sequenced for a study of T cells in Graves' hyperthyroidism and ophthalmopathy. On the study more broadly: Prior to any treatment, at the point of initial diagnosis, peripheral blood was collected.

The CDR3 has 12 residues. The V gene end was trimmed by 6 bases and the J gene end by 7 bases; junction bases not matched to a gene: 8. Germline CDR1 GTSNPN, CDR2 SVGIG (reference sequence). Calling Graves' hyperthyroidism stable meant ophthalmopathy did not progress within 18 months. Uncontrolled infections, other autoimmune diseases, pregnancy or lactation led to exclusion of patients. It was RNA transcripts that yielded the amplified TCR beta CDR3 regions. HTBI primers were employed in a first-round RT-PCR of the TCR CDR3. MiXCR was run by TCRdb on the multiplex PCR reads, yielding one entry per CDR3 protein. The sample lists 300,000 to 350,000 distinct CDR3 sequences, roughly 15% occurring once.

The TCR comes from a man aged 25 to 40 with Graves' hyperthyroidism. Sequencing was carried out using blood. The chain links TRBV30 to TRBJ1-2; 7 bases map to TRBD1. CDR3 sequence: CACIRGAGGYTF. Here the CDR3 DNA reads TGTGCCTGCATCAGGGGGGCGGGTGGCTACACCTTC.